This T cell receptor beta chain came from a study of T cell changes during pregnancy in multiple sclerosis. This CDR3 has 14 residues. Germline lookup yields CDR1 SEHNR and CDR2 FQNEAQ (reference sequence). The junction had 6 bases not matched to a gene; V was cut back by 3 bases and J by 5 bases. Data came from immunoSEQ multiplex PCR; TCRdb stores just in-frame clones and leaves some out. In the table there are around 62,000 clones, over 75% of which are singletons. This clonotype was obtained from a female donor with multiple sclerosis, enrolled in a pregnancy study. Here the sequenced sample was peripheral blood, taken in the third trimester of pregnancy. The chain links TRBV7-9 to TRBJ2-5, with 7 nucleotides matching TRBD2. In nucleotides, the CDR3 is TGTGCCAGCAGCTTCGGCGGGGGAGTCGAGACCCAGTACTTC. This gives the protein CASSFGGGVETQYF.